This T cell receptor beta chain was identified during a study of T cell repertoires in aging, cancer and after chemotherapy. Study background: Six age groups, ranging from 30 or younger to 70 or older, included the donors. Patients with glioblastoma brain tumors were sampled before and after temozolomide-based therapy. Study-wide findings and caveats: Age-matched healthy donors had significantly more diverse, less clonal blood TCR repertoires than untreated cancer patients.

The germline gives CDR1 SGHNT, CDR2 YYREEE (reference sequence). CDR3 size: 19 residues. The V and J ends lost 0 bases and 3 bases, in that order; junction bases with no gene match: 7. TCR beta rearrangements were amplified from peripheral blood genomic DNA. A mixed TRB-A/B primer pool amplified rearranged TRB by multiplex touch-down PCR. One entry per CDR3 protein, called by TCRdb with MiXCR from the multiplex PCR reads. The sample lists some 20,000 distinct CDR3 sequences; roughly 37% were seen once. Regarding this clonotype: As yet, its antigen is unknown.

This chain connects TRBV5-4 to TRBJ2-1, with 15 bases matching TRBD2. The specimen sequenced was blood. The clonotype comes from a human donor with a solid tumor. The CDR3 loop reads CASSLAGLAGGLRYNEQFF. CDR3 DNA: TGTGCCAGCAGCTTGGCGGGACTAGCGGGAGGTTTACGCTACAATGAGCAGTTCTTC.